The 32 T cell receptor beta chains given below trace back to one sample, sequenced in a study of quantifying T cell responses using KT2 cells. Overall study: Reverse transcription used primers in the TCR alpha and beta constant regions.

Each cDNA got a UMI-containing oligo ligated at its 3' end. First-round PCR used about 4 cycles and beta primers RC1.1 and RC1.2 covering TRBC1 and TRBC2. Via MiXCR, TCRdb re-called the UMI-ligation and nested PCR reads, giving one row per CDR3 protein. The profile shows 52,000 or so distinct CDR3 sequences, approximately 13% of them singletons. The specimen sequenced was PBMCs spiked with cells of the T cell clone KT2. These receptors all stem from a human donor.

This clonotype was detected a few times. The chain combines TRBV6-2 or TRBV6-3 with TRBJ2-7; D gene unclear. V lost 6 bases, J lost 2 bases, and 11 bases lay in between. This CDR3 is built from 13 residues. The germline gives CDR1 MNHEY, CDR2 SVGEGT. The CDR3: CASSPNVAYEQYF. The CDR3 DNA follows: TGTGCCAGCAGCCCAAACGTGGCCTACGAGCAGTACTTC.

J is TRBJ1-4 and V is TRBV20-1; D uncertain. The CDR3 has 13 amino acids. Germline values: CDR1 DFQATT, CDR2 SNEGSKA (reference sequence). Between the trimmed V and J ends, which lost 2 bases and 4 bases, there was a span of 8 bases. The CDR3 coding sequence is TGCAGTGCTAGAAATCAGAATAATGAAAAACTGTTTTTT. This codes for CSARNQNNEKLFF.

This sequence joins TRBV4-3 and TRBJ2-2, with unresolved D. The CDR3 spans 16 residues. The germline V gene encodes CDR1 LGHNA and CDR2 YSLEER. V dropped 1 base and J dropped 0 bases, with 9 bases sitting between them. CDR3 region: CASSQGYYSNTGELFF. The CDR3, as DNA: TGCGCCAGCAGCCAAGGATACTACTCGAACACCGGGGAGCTGTTTTTT.

The chain carries TRBV27 and TRBJ1-5; TRBD1 aligns across 8 bases. With 5 bases clipped from V and 6 bases from J, the junction kept 9 bases outside the gene matches. Germline assignment: CDR1 MNHEY and CDR2 SMNVEV (reference sequence). CDR3 length: 15 residues. The CDR3 nucleotides read TGTGCCAGCAGTCAGGGGGCGCGAGGATTTCAGCCCCAGCATTTT. The encoded protein is CASSQGARGFQPQHF.

This clonotype appeared many times. The chain is built from TRBV20-1 and TRBJ2-3, with 16 bases aligning to TRBD2. Trimming removed 5 bases from V and 2 bases from J; junction bases left unmatched: 7. Germline V CDR1 and CDR2: DFQATT, SNEGSKA (reference sequence). This CDR3 region has 17 residues. The CDR3 DNA reads as TGCAGTGCTGGGACTAGCGGGGGGGCGGGCCCCACAGATACGCAGTATTTT. This encodes CSAGTSGGAGPTDTQYF.

This clonotype was found a few times. This chain links TRBV28 with TRBJ1-2, with D hard to call. The germline gives CDR1 MDHEN, CDR2 SYDVKM. The CDR3 has 12 amino acids. V lost 1 base to trimming and J lost 6 bases, with 6 bases between them. The CDR3 DNA reads TGTGCCAGCAGTTTATTTCGGCATGGCTACACCTTC. Translating gives CASSLFRHGYTF.

The V gene is TRBV10-3, the J gene TRBJ2-5; 8 nucleotides match TRBD1. Germline assignment: CDR1 ENHRY and CDR2 SYGVKD. The trim removed 10 bases at V and 4 bases at J, leaving 11 bases unmatched. The CDR3 loop spans 14 amino acids. The CDR3 DNA is TGTGCCACAAAATGGACAGGGACGACAGAGACCCAGTACTTC. This codes for CATKWTGTTETQYF.

The chain uses TRBV30 and TRBJ2-1; 12 positions agree with TRBD2. Looked up from germline, CDR1 is GTSNPN and CDR2 is SVGIG (reference sequence). After removal of 2 bases from V and 12 bases from J, the junction contained 8 bases not matched to a gene. This CDR3 contains 14 residues. The CDR3 spells CAWSLASGGAVQFF. CDR3 sequence (DNA): TGTGCCTGGAGTCTAGCTAGCGGGGGGGCCGTGCAGTTCTTC.

This chain uses TRBV2 with TRBJ1-1; possible D gene TRBD1, 5 bases. The CDR3 consists of 15 residues. Germline-derived CDR1 and CDR2 are SNHLY and FYNNEI. Between the trimmed V and J ends, which lost 8 bases and 6 bases, there was a span of 22 bases. CDR3 coding DNA: TGTGCCAGCTCGACCCCGACGGGGGGAGTGGCTGAAGCTTTCTTT. This codes for CASSTPTGGVAEAFF. The full variable domain, in which reference TRBV2 and TRBJ1-1 provide the parts outside the CDR3, is EPEVTQTPSHQVTQMGQEVILRCVPISNHLYFYWYRQILGQKVEFLVSFYNNEISEKSEIFDDQFSVERPDGSNFTLKIRSTKLEDSAMYFCASSTPTGGVAEAFFGQGTRLTVV.

The V and J genes are TRBV5-1 and TRBJ2-2; 11 bases fit TRBD2. With V trimmed by 2 bases and J by 4 bases, 7 bases remained unmatched. Germline CDR1 reads SGHRS; CDR2 reads YFSETQ. The CDR3 is made up of 17 amino acids. CDR3 in amino acids: CASSLGRGLAATGELFF. CDR3 DNA: TGCGCCAGCAGCTTAGGCCGGGGACTAGCGGCCACCGGGGAGCTGTTTTTT.

This clonotype occurred many times. The chain carries TRBV4-2 and TRBJ2-6; tentative D call: TRBD1 (5 bases). The CDR3 sequence is 14 residues long. From germline, CDR1 is LGHNA and CDR2 YNFKEQ. The V end was cut by 5 bases, the J end by 1 base, with 6 bases between. The CDR3 reads CASSSGSGANVLTF. CDR3 in DNA: TGTGCCAGCAGCTCAGGGTCTGGGGCCAACGTCCTGACTTTC.

Many counts were recorded for this clonotype. The chain couples TRBV7-3 to TRBJ2-1; D might be TRBD2 (6 bases). The CDR3 contains 13 residues. Trimming removed 8 bases from V and 0 bases from J, with 8 bases in between. The germline gives CDR1 SGHTA, CDR2 FQGTGA. CDR3 protein: CASRGNSYNEQFF. The CDR3 coding sequence is TGTGCCAGCCGGGGGAACTCCTACAATGAGCAGTTCTTC. Full variable domain (rest looked up from reference TRBV7-3 and TRBJ2-1): GAGVSQTPSNKVTEKGKYVELRCDPISGHTALYWYRQSLGQGPEFLIYFQGTGAADDSGLPNDRFFAVRPEGSVSTLKIQRTERGDSAVYLCASRGNSYNEQFFGPGTRLTVL.

This chain links TRBV29-1 with TRBJ2-1; tentative D call: TRBD2 (6 bases). V was shortened by 7 bases and J by 0 bases, with 13 bases between the two germline ends. The CDR3 has 14 residues. CDR1 SQVTM and CDR2 ANQGSEA come from the germline V gene. CDR3 DNA sequence: TGCAGCGGGGCCCTCGGGGGCTCCTACAATGAGCAGTTCTTC. Encoded protein: CSGALGGSYNEQFF.

This clonotype was recorded a few times. The chain uses TRBV10-3 and TRBJ2-3, with 8 positions matching TRBD2. Germline assignment: CDR1 ENHRY and CDR2 SYGVKD. The CDR3 consists of 17 residues. The V and J ends lost 3 bases and 3 bases, in that order; junction bases with no gene match: 11. As DNA, the CDR3 is TGTGCCATCAGTGAATCCCCCGGGCTAGCGGGTACAGATACGCAGTATTTT. Amino acid sequence: CAISESPGLAGTDTQYF.

As regards this clonotype: A much larger clone is a single base away; this may be a read error. This chain joins TRBV11-2 and TRBJ1-2, with 9 nucleotides matching TRBD1. With V trimmed by 6 bases and J by 4 bases, 9 bases remained unmatched. The CDR3 has 15 residues. CDR1 SGHAT and CDR2 FQNNGV come from the germline V gene. The DNA for the CDR3 is TGTGCCAGCAGTACCCGGGACAGGGTTATCTATGGCTACACCTTC. Translating gives CASSTRDRVIYGYTF.

The rearrangement joins TRBV3-1 to TRBJ2-5; D not certain. The CDR3 loop spans 14 amino acids. CDR1 is LGHDT and CDR2 is YNNKEL in the germline V gene (reference sequence). With 0 bases removed from V and 5 bases from J, the gap between germline ends came to 10 bases. In DNA, the CDR3 is TGTGCCAGCAGCCAAGATATAGGGATGGAGACCCAGTACTTC. Amino acid sequence: CASSQDIGMETQYF.

This clonotype was observed at least ten times. The rearrangement uses TRBV29-1 and TRBJ2-3; 8 bases align to TRBD2. After removal of 4 bases from V and 4 bases from J, the junction contained 4 bases not matched to a gene. Germline assignment: CDR1 SQVTM and CDR2 ANQGSEA. The CDR3 runs 13 residues. CDR3 in DNA: TGCAGCGTTGTGAAAGCGGGAGCAGATACGCAGTATTTT. It yields the protein CSVVKAGADTQYF.

This clonotype has ten or more counts. The chain uses TRBV13 and TRBJ1-4; tentative D call: TRBD1 (5 bases). This CDR3 spans 15 amino acids. Germline V CDR1 and CDR2: PRHDT, FYEKMQ (reference sequence). Trimming shortened V by 5 bases and J by 8 bases, and 18 bases separated the two germline ends. CDR3 DNA: TGTGCCAGCAGCGATACCGGGACGGAGAAGGAAAAACTGTTTTTT. Its protein product is CASSDTGTEKEKLFF.

This chain joins TRBV10-3 and TRBJ2-3; 11 bases align to TRBD2. In germline, CDR1 is ENHRY, CDR2 SYGVKD. There are 16 residues in the CDR3. The V segment lost 5 bases and the J segment 0 bases; nucleotides outside the gene matches: 4. The CDR3 DNA reads as TGTGCCATCAGTCTAGCGGGGGGCCCTAGCACAGATACGCAGTATTTT. Its translation: CAISLAGGPSTDTQYF.

Points on this clonotype: This clone may be a read error of a much larger clone one base away. The chain recombines TRBV2 with TRBJ2-7; the match to TRBD2 covers 9 bases. This CDR3 comprises 14 residues. Germline-derived CDR1 and CDR2 are SNHLY and FYNNEI. The CDR3 protein is CVSSGRTGSYEQYF. The CDR3 DNA follows: TGTGTCAGCAGCGGGAGGACAGGATCCTACGAGCAGTACTTC.

This clonotype was observed a handful of times. The CDR3 DNA is TGCAGCGTGGCCCCCTCCGACAGGGAAAATGGCTACACCTTC. This sequence encodes CSVAPSDRENGYTF. The rearrangement uses TRBV29-1 and TRBJ1-2; 7 bases match TRBD1. The CDR3 is 14 amino acids. J lost 6 bases, V lost 6 bases, and 13 bases had no gene match. Germline CDR1 reads SQVTM; CDR2 reads ANQGSEA.

This clonotype was seen ten or more times. The chain couples TRBV14 to TRBJ2-6, with D unresolved. The CDR3 contains 13 residues. Trimming left V 4 bases short and J 4 bases short, with 5 bases between. CDR1 and CDR2 (germline): SGHDN, FVKESK. The CDR3 protein is CASSLPGANVLTF. The CDR3 nucleotides read TGTGCCAGCAGCCTTCCAGGGGCCAACGTCCTGACTTTC.

There are a few counts of this clonotype. The genes are TRBV11-3 and TRBJ2-1; D might be TRBD1 (5 bases). CDR3 length: 17 amino acids. The germline gives CDR1 SGHNT, CDR2 YENEEA. V lost 1 base and J 10 bases, leaving 23 bases between the germline ends. This chain's CDR3 is CASSLARLGPELREQFF. The CDR3 bases are TGTGCCAGCAGCTTAGCCCGGTTGGGGCCCGAACTGAGGGAGCAGTTCTTC.

J is TRBJ2-5 and V is TRBV12-5, with 7 positions matching TRBD2. V shed 4 bases, J shed 0 bases, and the junction held 2 bases outside the gene matches. The CDR3 is made up of 14 amino acids. The germline V gene has CDR1 LGHNT and CDR2 FRNRAP. CDR3 in amino acids: CASGYSGYQETQYF. CDR3 nucleotides: TGTGCTAGTGGTTATAGCGGGTACCAAGAGACCCAGTACTTC.

This clonotype was counted a few times. The V and J genes are TRBV12-3 or TRBV12-4 and TRBJ1-1; D remains unclear. The CDR3 runs to 13 residues. V gave up 1 base and J gave up 4 bases, with 7 bases separating them. Here the CDR3 DNA reads TGTGCCAGCAGTTTAGGGGTCGTCACTGAAGCTTTCTTT. This sequence encodes CASSLGVVTEAFF.

V and J are TRBV6-2 or TRBV6-3 and TRBJ2-3, with 10 bases fitting TRBD2. The CDR3 totals 18 residues. Germline V gene data show CDR1 as MNHEY and CDR2 as SVGEGT. With V trimmed by 2 bases and J by 3 bases, 11 bases remained unmatched. The CDR3 nucleotides are TGTGCCAGCAGTTACCACGACGTGGGTAGCGGGAGGACAGATACGCAGTATTTT. Residues: CASSYHDVGSGRTDTQYF.

This clonotype was detected only a few times. The rearrangement links TRBV11-2 to TRBJ2-1; D is possibly TRBD2 (5 bases). The germline V gene encodes CDR1 SGHAT and CDR2 FQNNGV. V was trimmed by 4 bases and J by 11 bases, leaving 21 bases between them. The length of the CDR3 is 15 residues. The CDR3 nucleotides are TGTGCCAGCAGCTCGCCCCGGGAAGGGCCAATGAAGCAGTTCTTC. Translated: CASSSPREGPMKQFF.

This clonotype was counted between two and nine times. The V and J genes are TRBV2 and TRBJ2-4; 7 bases are a match to TRBD2. V lost 6 bases to trimming and J lost 0 bases; unmatched junction nucleotides: 5. CDR3 length: 15 residues. The germline V gene encodes CDR1 SNHLY and CDR2 FYNNEI. The CDR3: CASRVAGLAKNIQYF. CDR3 DNA sequence: TGTGCCAGCAGAGTAGCGGGTCTAGCCAAAAACATTCAGTACTTC.

This sequence joins TRBV18 and TRBJ1-1, with D unresolved. Per germline, CDR1 KGHSH and CDR2 LQKENI. Deletions cut 0 bases from V and 3 bases from J, with 11 bases between. This CDR3 region has 15 residues. The CDR3 DNA reads TGTGCCAGCTCACCACCGCTCCAGGCATACACTGAAGCTTTCTTT. Its protein is CASSPPLQAYTEAFF. Combining the CDR3 with reference TRBV18 and TRBJ1-1 gives the whole variable domain NAGVMQNPRHLVRRRGQEARLRCSPMKGHSHVYWYRQLPEEGLKFMVYLQKENIIDESGMPKERFSAEFPKEGPSILRIQQVVRGDSAAYFCASSPPLQAYTEAFFGQGTRLTVV.

This clonotype was detected many times. The J gene is TRBJ1-2, the V gene TRBV11-2; 9 bases agree with TRBD1. The CDR3 totals 14 residues. CDR1 and CDR2 (germline): SGHAT, FQNNGV. V gave up 4 bases and J gave up 6 bases; unmatched junction bases: 6. CDR3 sequence (DNA): TGTGCCAGCAGCTCCGACCGGGACAGGGATGGCTACACCTTC. This gives the protein CASSSDRDRDGYTF.

This clonotype has a count of ten or more. The chain is built from TRBV6-2 or TRBV6-3 and TRBJ2-1; the D call may be TRBD1 or TRBD2 (5 bases each). This CDR3 comprises 12 residues. The germline CDR1 and CDR2 sequences are MNHEY and SVGEGT. Trimming took 3 bases from V and 7 from J, leaving 7 bases between them. The CDR3 bases are TGTGCCAGCAGTTATTGGGGGAATGAGCAGTTCTTC. It yields the protein CASSYWGNEQFF.

The table lists this clonotype with many counts. The chain carries TRBV11-2 and TRBJ1-1; D is undetermined. Trimming stripped 0 bases from V and 4 bases from J, with 9 bases between. The CDR3 extends over 14 amino acids. Germline CDR1 SGHAT, CDR2 FQNNGV. DNA for the CDR3: TGTGCCAGCAGCTTAGAAGGATGGGGCACTGAAGCTTTCTTT. It encodes CASSLEGWGTEAFF. Variable domain in full (rest from reference TRBV11-2 and TRBJ1-1): EAGVAQSPRYKIIEKRQSVAFWCNPISGHATLYWYQQILGQGPKLLIQFQNNGVVDDSQLPKDRFSAERLKGVDSTLKIQPAKLEDSAVYLCASSLEGWGTEAFFGQGTRLTVV.